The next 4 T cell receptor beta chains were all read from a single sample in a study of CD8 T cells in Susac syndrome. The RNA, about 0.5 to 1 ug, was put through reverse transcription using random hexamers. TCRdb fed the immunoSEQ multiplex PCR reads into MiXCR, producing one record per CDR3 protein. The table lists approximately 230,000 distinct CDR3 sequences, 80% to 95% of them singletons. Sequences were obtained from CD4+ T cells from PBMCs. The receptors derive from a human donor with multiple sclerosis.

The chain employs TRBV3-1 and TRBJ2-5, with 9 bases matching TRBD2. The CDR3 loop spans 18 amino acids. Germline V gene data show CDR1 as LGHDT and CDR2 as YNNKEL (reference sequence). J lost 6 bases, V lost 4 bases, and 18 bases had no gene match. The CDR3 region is CASSPPVQGAGGIKTQYF. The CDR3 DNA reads TGTGCCAGCAGCCCGCCCGTTCAAGGAGCGGGGGGCATCAAGACCCAGTACTTC.

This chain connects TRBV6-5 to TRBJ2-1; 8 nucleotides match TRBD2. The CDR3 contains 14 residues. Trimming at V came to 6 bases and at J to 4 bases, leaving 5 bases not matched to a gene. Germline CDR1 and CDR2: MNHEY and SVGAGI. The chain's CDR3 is CASSQTSGYNEQFF. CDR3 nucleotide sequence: TGTGCCAGCAGCCAAACTAGCGGTTACAATGAGCAGTTCTTC.

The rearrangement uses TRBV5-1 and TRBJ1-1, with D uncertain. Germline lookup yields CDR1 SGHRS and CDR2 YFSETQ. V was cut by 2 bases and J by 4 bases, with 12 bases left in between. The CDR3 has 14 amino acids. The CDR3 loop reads CASSFSNLGTEAFF. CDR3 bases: TGCGCCAGCAGCTTCTCGAATCTGGGCACTGAAGCTTTCTTT.

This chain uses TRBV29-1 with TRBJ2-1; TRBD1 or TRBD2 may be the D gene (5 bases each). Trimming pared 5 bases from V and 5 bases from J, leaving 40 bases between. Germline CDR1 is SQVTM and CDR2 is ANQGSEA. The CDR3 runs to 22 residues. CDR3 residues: CSVSLVSGGRGARTIADNEQFF. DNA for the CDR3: TGCAGCGTTAGTTTGGTGTCGGGTGGCCGAGGGGCCCGGACCATAGCCGACAATGAGCAGTTCTTC.